This TCR beta chain was captured in a study of T cell responses to AZD1222 COVID-19 vaccine. Whole-study context: Pooled in the analysis were second doses at about 4 or about 12 weeks.

Deletions cut 1 base from V and 0 bases from J, with 9 bases between. There are 15 residues in the CDR3. Germline CDR1 reads SGHVS; CDR2 reads FQNEAQ. Findings and limits, study-wide: It was only after the peak T cell response that any repertoires were sampled.

TCRdb's table, derived via immunoSEQ multiplex PCR, lists solely in-frame clones and lacks some. The table records about 130,000 clones, around 90% of them present only once. Turning to this clone: The antigen is undetermined.

The sample consisted of peripheral blood, taken on day 0 of AZD1222 vaccination. This receptor was obtained from an adult in good health. The genes are TRBV7-8 and TRBJ1-2; D possibly corresponds to TRBD1 (5 bases). CDR3 nucleotide sequence: TGTGCCAGCAGCTTAGTGACAGTAGCTAACTATGGCTACACCTTC. Amino acids: CASSLVTVANYGYTF.